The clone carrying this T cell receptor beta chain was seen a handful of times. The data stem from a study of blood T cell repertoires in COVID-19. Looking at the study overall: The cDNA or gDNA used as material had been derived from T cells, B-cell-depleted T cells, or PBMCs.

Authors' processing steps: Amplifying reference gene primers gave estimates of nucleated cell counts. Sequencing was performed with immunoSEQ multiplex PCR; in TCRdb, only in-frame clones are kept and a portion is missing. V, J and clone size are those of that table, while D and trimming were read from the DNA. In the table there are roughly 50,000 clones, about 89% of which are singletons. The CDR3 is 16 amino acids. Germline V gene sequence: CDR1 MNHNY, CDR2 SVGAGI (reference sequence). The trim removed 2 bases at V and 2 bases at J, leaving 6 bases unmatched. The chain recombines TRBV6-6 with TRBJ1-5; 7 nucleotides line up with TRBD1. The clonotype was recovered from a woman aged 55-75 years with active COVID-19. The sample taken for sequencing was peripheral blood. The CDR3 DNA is TGTGCCAGCAGTTACACATCCGGACAGGGCAATCAGCCCCAGCATTTT. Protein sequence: CASSYTSGQGNQPQHF.